This TCR beta chain came from a study of blood T cell repertoires in COVID-19 (dated by TCRdb to 2020 to 2022). Study-wide context: Samples covering the acute and convalescent phases of COVID-19 were provided by collaborators in the United States, Italy and Spain. The samples were drawn from the first 160 participants of the ongoing ImmuneRACE study and from over 950 subjects provided by 6 global collaborators. Subjects who had been exposed to COVID-19, were actively infected with it, or had recovered from it provided the deeply sampled blood TCRbeta repertoires that made up the dataset. The material from the prospective study consisted of cDNA or gDNA derived from T cells, B-cell-depleted T cells, or PBMCs. The repertoires were made available in a free public database intended to serve as a resource for research on the immune response to SARS-CoV-2. The sample metadata nearly always contained a de-identified subject ID, COVID-19 status, age in years and sex. Where HLA class I and class II types were available, the types were taken from metadata supplied by the sample provider, not from assay-based typing. The full study reports these points: The amount of clinical and demographic metadata varied by source and participant and was provided uncurated.

The CDR3 measures 14 amino acids from cysteine to phenylalanine. Just the 42-base CDR3 DNA is kept, in frame starting at base 1. From the germline V gene, CDR1 is MDHEN and CDR2 is SYDVKM. The V end loses 3 bases and the J end loses 7 bases, and a stretch of 13 bases separates them. Participants in the prospective study were aged about 18 to 95 years, lived in approximately 26 United States geographic areas, and enrolled through a virtual design. To assign participants to cohorts, the prospective study relied on clinical history that participants themselves reported in a screening survey and a study questionnaire. Recovered participants in ImmuneRACE Cohort 3 were defined by two consecutive negative NP/OP PCR tests, clearance by a healthcare professional, or resolution of symptoms. In the prospective study, mobile phlebotomists collected whole blood, serum and a nasopharyngeal or oropharyngeal swab from each participant. Prospective study participants could optionally give additional blood draws and questionnaires over an approximately two-month period. Before DNA extraction, blood samples from the prospective study were shipped at room temperature or frozen.

Details on this clone: Its antigen specificity is not known. No much larger clone exists at a distance of one base, and base qualities are not known.

TCRbeta CDR3 regions were amplified from genomic DNA by means of the immunoSEQ Assay, a bias-controlled multiplex PCR. The source study handled its data this way. Nucleated cell counts per sample were estimated from amplification of reference gene primers within the assay. To quantify the absolute abundance of each unique TCRbeta CDR3 rearrangement, sequence reads were collapsed and filtered. For each sample, productive Simpson clonality was calculated as the square root of Simpson's diversity index over productive rearrangements. Not all clones reach the TCRdb copy of this immuneACCESS table, which keeps in-frame sequences only. Checked studies attribute under half of the gap to unresolved V genes and leave the rest unexplained. That table is the source of V, J and clone size, and D and trimming were worked out from the DNA. The sample table lists about 350,000 clones, less than 90% of them with a count of one. 2.5% to 3% of the sample comes from the top ten.

The sample taken for sequencing was PBMCs or T cells enriched from blood (not recorded which). The sequence links TRBV28 to TRBJ1-5, with TRBD1 as a weak D call on 6 bases. The receptor's source is a woman under 40 who had recovered from COVID-19. The CDR3 loop reads CASSFREGGQPQHF. In nucleotides, the sequence is TGTGCCAGCAGTTTTAGGGAGGGGGGACAGCCCCAGCATTTT.